The entry that follows covers one T cell receptor (beta chain) sequence. The sample belongs to a study of technical replicates of blood from several donors. Produced via immunoSEQ multiplex PCR; TCRdb's table is partial and in-frame only. The sample records 50,000 to 80,000 clones, 75% to 90% being singletons. V shed 5 bases and J 2 bases; nucleotides not matched to a gene: 6. CDR3 length: 14 amino acids. CDR1 and CDR2 (germline): SEHNR, FQNEAQ (reference sequence). V and J are TRBV7-9 and TRBJ2-7; TRBD1 matches 7 bases. The sample taken for sequencing was PBMCs. The sequence was collected from a human donor in good health. Some clones in this sample may be carry-over from other donors' samples. CDR3 in DNA: TGTGCCAGCAGCCCTAAAGACAGGGCCTACGAGCAGTACTTC. It translates to CASSPKDRAYEQYF.